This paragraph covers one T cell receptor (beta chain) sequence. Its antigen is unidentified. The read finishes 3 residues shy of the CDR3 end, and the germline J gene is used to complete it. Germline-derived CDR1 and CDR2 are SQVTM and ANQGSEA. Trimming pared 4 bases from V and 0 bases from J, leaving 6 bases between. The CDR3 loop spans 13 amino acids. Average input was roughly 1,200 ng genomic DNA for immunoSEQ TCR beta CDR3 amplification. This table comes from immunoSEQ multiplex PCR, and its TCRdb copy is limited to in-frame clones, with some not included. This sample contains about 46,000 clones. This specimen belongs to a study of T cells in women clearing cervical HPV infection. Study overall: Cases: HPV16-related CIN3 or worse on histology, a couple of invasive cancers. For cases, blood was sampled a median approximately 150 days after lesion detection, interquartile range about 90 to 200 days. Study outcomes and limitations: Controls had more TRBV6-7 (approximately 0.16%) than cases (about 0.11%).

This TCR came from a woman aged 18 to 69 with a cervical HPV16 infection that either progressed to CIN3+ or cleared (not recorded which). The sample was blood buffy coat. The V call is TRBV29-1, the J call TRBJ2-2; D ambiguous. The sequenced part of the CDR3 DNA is TGCAGCGTTGGAGCAACGAACACCGGGGAG. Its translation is CSVGATNTGE. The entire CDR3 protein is CSVGATNTGELFF.